The 27 T cell receptor beta chains listed next were all sequenced from one sample in a study of blood T cells in healthy people across ages. Through a sample-barcoded 5' primer and a J-beta primer mix, a second PCR was run for roughly 6 to 11 cycles. One entry per CDR3 protein, called by TCRdb with MiXCR from the 5' RACE reads. This table has 600,000 to 800,000 distinct CDR3 sequences, 52% appearing once. The sample comprised blood. The receptors originated from a woman of 80 years or more in good health.

In this sample, this clonotype turned up once. The chain combines TRBV4-1 with TRBJ2-1; tentatively, D is TRBD1 (6 bases). Germline V gene data show CDR1 as MGHRA and CDR2 as YSYEKL. This CDR3 contains 17 residues. V was trimmed by 1 base and J by 0 bases, leaving 13 bases between them. The CDR3: CASSQVWGRSSYNEQFF. CDR3 coding DNA: TGCGCCAGCAGCCAAGTCTGGGGGCGGAGCTCCTACAATGAGCAGTTCTTC.

In its sample, this clonotype was seen a few times. The chain combines TRBV29-1 with TRBJ2-5; weak D call: TRBD2 (6 bases). V was clipped by 2 bases and J by 6 bases, with 16 bases between them. The germline CDR1 and CDR2 sequences are SQVTM and ANQGSEA. This CDR3 spans 14 amino acids. CDR3: CSVERGGLGQTQYF. The DNA of the CDR3 is TGCAGCGTTGAACGGGGAGGCCTGGGTCAGACCCAGTACTTC.

This clonotype was observed a handful of times. The CDR3 bases are TGCAGCGGTCGACAGGCCGATGAAAAACTGTTTTTT. Translation: CSGRQADEKLFF. This chain joins TRBV29-1 and TRBJ1-4; a possible D gene is TRBD1 (6 bases). The CDR3 covers 12 residues. The germline V gene encodes CDR1 SQVTM and CDR2 ANQGSEA. Trimming left V 7 bases short and J 6 bases short, with 12 bases between.

This clonotype was observed at least ten times. The chain combines TRBV12-3 or TRBV12-4 with TRBJ2-5, with D maybe TRBD1 (6 bases). The V end was cut by 4 bases, the J end by 3 bases, with 12 bases between. This CDR3 region has 14 residues. For the CDR3, the DNA is TGTGCCAGCAGTTCCCCGGACAGCAAAGAGACCCAGTACTTC. Amino acids: CASSSPDSKETQYF.

As to this clonotype: A much larger clone sits a single nucleotide away, making a read error possible. The CDR3 here is CVSSSGPTDTQYF. As DNA, the CDR3 is TGTGTCAGCAGCTCAGGGCCCACAGATACGCAGTATTTT. This chain joins TRBV11-1 and TRBJ2-3; tentative D call: TRBD1 (5 bases). Germline V lookup: CDR1 SGHAT, CDR2 FQDESV (reference sequence). CDR3 length: 13 residues.

This chain connects TRBV7-9 to TRBJ1-4, with 7 bases matching TRBD1. From germline, CDR1 is SEHNR and CDR2 FQNEAQ (reference sequence). CDR3 size: 18 residues. With 4 bases clipped from V and 0 bases from J, the junction kept 11 bases outside the gene matches. The CDR3, as DNA: TGTGCCAGCAGCTCGGGGGACAGTTCCCGTGCAACTAATGAAAAACTGTTTTTT. This gives the protein CASSSGDSSRATNEKLFF.

The chain combines TRBV5-5 with TRBJ2-1; D possibly corresponds to TRBD1 (6 bases). Trimming shortened V by 5 bases and J by 1 base, and 16 bases separated the two germline ends. This CDR3 is built from 16 residues. Germline loops: CDR1 SGHKS, CDR2 YYEKEE (reference sequence). The CDR3 loop is CASSLGTQPSYNEQFF. CDR3 sequence (DNA): TGTGCCAGCAGTCTTGGGACACAACCTTCCTACAATGAGCAGTTCTTC.

This chain joins TRBV3-1 and TRBJ2-2; D is unresolved. The V end was cut by 3 bases, the J end by 6 bases, with 5 bases between. CDR1 LGHDT and CDR2 YNNKEL come from the germline V gene (reference sequence). The CDR3 extends over 12 amino acids. The CDR3: CASSHWAGELFF. In DNA, the CDR3 is TGTGCCAGCAGCCATTGGGCCGGGGAGCTGTTTTTT. The full variable domain, with the rest looked up from reference TRBV3-1 and TRBJ2-2, is DTAVSQTPKYLVTQMGNDKSIKCEQNLGHDTMYWYKQDSKKFLKIMFSYNNKELIINETVPNRFSPKSPDKAHLNLHINSLELGDSAVYFCASSHWAGELFFGEGSRLTVL.

This chain connects TRBV6-1 to TRBJ1-2; 7 bases are a match to TRBD1. The CDR3 runs to 16 residues. J was trimmed by 2 bases and V by 1 base; bases with no gene match: 7. Germline V gene data show CDR1 as MNHNS and CDR2 as SASEGT. CDR3 sequence: CASSEVEGAGNYGYTF. DNA for the CDR3: TGTGCCAGCAGTGAAGTGGAGGGGGCCGGGAACTATGGCTACACCTTC.

The rearrangement uses TRBV12-3 or TRBV12-4 and TRBJ2-1; a possible D gene is TRBD1 (5 bases). The CDR3 has 12 amino acids. V was cut by 7 bases and J by 12 bases, with 16 bases left in between. CDR3 sequence reads: CASTSGKLGQFF. The CDR3 bases are TGTGCCAGCACCTCAGGGAAACTGGGGCAGTTCTTC.

This clonotype was detected ten times or more. The genes are TRBV6-5 and TRBJ1-2; D is perhaps TRBD1 (5 bases). The length of the CDR3 is 13 residues. Trimming shortened V by 2 bases and J by 7 bases, and 11 bases separated the two germline ends. Per germline, CDR1 MNHEY and CDR2 SVGAGI. CDR3 sequence reads: CASSYQGAGGYTF. DNA for the CDR3: TGTGCCAGCAGTTACCAGGGAGCGGGTGGCTACACCTTC.

This clonotype has only a few counts. The chain uses TRBV5-1 and TRBJ2-5; the match to TRBD1 covers 7 bases. The length of the CDR3 is 14 residues. Germline CDR1 reads SGHRS; CDR2 reads YFSETQ. V dropped 3 bases and J dropped 4; count of bases not matched to a gene: 6. Written as DNA, the CDR3 is TGCGCCAGCAGCTCCCCGGACAGGCTAGAGACCCAGTACTTC. Translated: CASSSPDRLETQYF.

There are many counts of this clonotype. The genes are TRBV12-3 or TRBV12-4 and TRBJ1-2; no firm D call. This CDR3 has 13 amino acids. With 7 bases removed from V and 2 bases from J, the gap between germline ends came to 11 bases. CDR3: CASIGGKNYGYTF. In DNA form, the CDR3 reads TGTGCCAGCATAGGCGGCAAGAACTATGGCTACACCTTC.

About this clonotype itself: A single base separates this from a much larger clone, so it may be a read error. The chain couples TRBV3-1 to TRBJ2-1; D is unresolved. From germline, CDR1 is LGHDT and CDR2 YNNKEL (reference sequence). Trimming left V 4 bases short and J 6 bases short, with 10 bases between. The CDR3 sequence is 13 residues long. The CDR3 is CASSLLGFNEQFF. CDR3 sequence (DNA): TGTGCCAGCAGCCTATTAGGGTTCAATGAGCAGTTCTTC.

This clonotype came up many times. The chain joins TRBV20-1 to TRBJ2-7, with TRBD2 matching 8 bases. This CDR3 has 16 amino acids. From germline, CDR1 is DFQATT and CDR2 SNEGSKA (reference sequence). V shed 6 bases, J shed 5 bases, and the junction held 18 bases outside the gene matches. DNA for the CDR3: TGCAGTGCCCAACCCGGGAGGGAAAGGGTCCTCGACGAGCAGTACTTC. Its translation is CSAQPGRERVLDEQYF.

About this clonotype itself: A much more abundant neighbour one base away suggests this may be a read error. The V and J genes are TRBV5-1 and TRBJ2-5; the D is unclear. There are 15 residues in the CDR3. Looked up from germline, CDR1 is SGHRS and CDR2 is YFSETQ. Between the trimmed V and J ends, which lost 0 bases and 4 bases, there was a span of 13 bases. In DNA, the CDR3 is TGCGCCAGCAGCTTGGTTGGAGTGGAGCGAGAGACCCAGTACTTC. Translation: CASSLVGVERETQYF.

The chain recombines TRBV7-2 with TRBJ2-5, with D hard to call. The length of the CDR3 is 14 residues. CDR1 is SGHTA and CDR2 is FQGNSA in the germline V gene. V was clipped by 5 bases and J by 5 bases, with 15 bases between them. CDR3 DNA sequence: TGTGCCAGCAGCCAACCCCACCTGGGGGAGACCCAGTACTTC. This codes for CASSQPHLGETQYF.

Comments on this clonotype: Being one base from a much bigger clone, this may be a read error. The chain uses TRBV6-2 or TRBV6-3 and TRBJ2-1; D is ambiguous. V was trimmed by 4 bases and J by 1 base, leaving 20 bases between them. Germline-derived CDR1 and CDR2 are MNHEY and SVGEGT. The CDR3 sequence is 18 residues long. CDR3 nucleotides: TGTGCCAGCAGTTCGTCACATCACTTAACAGAGTCCTACAATGAGCAGTTCTTC. This translates into CASSSSHHLTESYNEQFF.

This clonotype showed up many times. The chain's CDR3 is CASRRDSANTGELFF. The CDR3 DNA reads TGCGCCAGCAGGCGGGACAGCGCGAACACCGGGGAGCTGTTTTTT. The gene calls are TRBV5-1 and TRBJ2-2, with D perhaps matching TRBD1 (7 bases). Trimming took off 5 bases at V and 0 bases at J, with 11 bases between the two ends. This CDR3 comprises 15 residues. From germline, CDR1 is SGHRS and CDR2 YFSETQ.

V is TRBV20-1 and J is TRBJ2-5; 10 bases line up with TRBD1. CDR3 length equals 14 residues. The germline V gene encodes CDR1 DFQATT and CDR2 SNEGSKA (reference sequence). The junction had 5 bases not matched to a gene; V was cut back by 5 bases and J by 2 bases. The CDR3 nucleotides read TGCAGTGCTCCCCGGGACAGGGGTCAAGAGACCCAGTACTTC. The encoded protein is CSAPRDRGQETQYF.

This clonotype was recorded at least ten times. V is TRBV12-3 or TRBV12-4 and J is TRBJ2-7; TRBD2 aligns across 7 bases. The CDR3 is made up of 14 amino acids. Losses at the gene ends were 5 bases for V and 3 bases for J; bases not matched to a gene: 7. Here the CDR3 reads CASSLGASGYEQYF. The CDR3 DNA sequence: TGTGCCAGCAGTCTCGGAGCTAGCGGCTACGAGCAGTACTTC.

The chain recombines TRBV20-1 with TRBJ2-5; TRBD1 matches 12 bases. The DNA matches TRBJ2-7 better at its end, which makes the J call doubtful. Germline V lookup: CDR1 DFQATT, CDR2 SNEGSKA (reference sequence). The CDR3 is 15 amino acids. CDR3 loop: CSARPGQGANYEQYF. In DNA, the CDR3 is TGCAGTGCTAGACCGGGACAGGGGGCGAACTACGAGCAGTACTTC.

The CDR3 bases are TGCGCCAGCAGCCAAGGAAGGACCTACACAGATACGCAGTATTTT. Residues: CASSQGRTYTDTQYF. The J gene is TRBJ2-3, the V gene TRBV4-3; D gene uncertain. CDR3 length: 15 amino acids. V gave up 1 base and J gave up 2 bases, with 10 bases separating them. Germline-derived CDR1 and CDR2 are LGHNA and YSLEER.

The chain combines TRBV7-4 with TRBJ2-3; 9 bases match TRBD1. V dropped 5 bases and J dropped 14; count of bases not matched to a gene: 17. Germline V gives CDR1 SGHVT, CDR2 SQSDAQ. This CDR3 has 15 residues. DNA of the CDR3: TGTGCCAGCAGCGGGACAGGGTGGGTTGCAGATGCGCGGTATTTT. This gives the protein CASSGTGWVADARYF.

This rearrangement joins TRBV29-1 to TRBJ2-4; D is unresolved. V gave up 7 bases and J gave up 0 bases, with 10 bases separating them. The CDR3 covers 13 residues. Germline V gene data show CDR1 as SQVTM and CDR2 as ANQGSEA. The DNA of the CDR3 is TGCAGCGCCTTCCCCTTAGCCAAAAACATTCAGTACTTC. This sequence encodes CSAFPLAKNIQYF.

DNA for the CDR3: TGTGCCAGCAGCACTCTGGACGTAATCTACGAGCAGTACTTC. Amino acids: CASSTLDVIYEQYF. The J gene is TRBJ2-7, the V gene TRBV7-9; D unclear. Germline loops: CDR1 SEHNR, CDR2 FQNEAQ (reference sequence). V lost 5 bases, J lost 3 bases, and 14 bases lay in between. This CDR3 has 14 amino acids.

This clonotype was recorded many times. J is TRBJ2-1 and V is TRBV9; the D gene could be TRBD1 or TRBD2 (5 bases each). The V gene's germline CDR1 is SGDLS and CDR2 YYNGEE. The CDR3 totals 14 residues. Trimming took off 4 bases at V and 5 bases at J, with 13 bases between the two ends. CDR3: CASSLEGRHNEQFF. The CDR3 nucleotides are TGTGCCAGCAGCCTCGAGGGACGTCACAATGAGCAGTTCTTC. The entire variable domain, with the rest obtained from reference TRBV9 and TRBJ2-1, is as follows: DSGVTQTPKHLITATGQRVTLRCSPRSGDLSVYWYQQSLDQGLQFLIQYYNGEERAKGNILERFSAQQFPDLHSELNLSSLELGDSALYFCASSLEGRHNEQFFGPGTRLTVL.